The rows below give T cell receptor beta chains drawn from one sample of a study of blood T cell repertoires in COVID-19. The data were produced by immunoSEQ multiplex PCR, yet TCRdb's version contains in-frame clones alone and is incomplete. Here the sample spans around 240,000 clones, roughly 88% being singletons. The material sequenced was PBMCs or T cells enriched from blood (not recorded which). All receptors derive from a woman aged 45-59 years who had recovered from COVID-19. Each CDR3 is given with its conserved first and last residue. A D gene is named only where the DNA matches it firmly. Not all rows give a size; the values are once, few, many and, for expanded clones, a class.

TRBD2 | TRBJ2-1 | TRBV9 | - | TGTGCCAGCAGCCCTCGCGGGCTAGCGGGAGTATCTAATGAGCAGTTCTTC | CASSPRGLAGVSNEQFF
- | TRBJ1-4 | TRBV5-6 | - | TGTGCCAGCAGCCCGCAACAGGGCGTGAATGAAAAACTGTTTTTT | CASSPQQGVNEKLFF
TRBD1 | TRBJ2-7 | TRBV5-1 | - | TGCGCCAGCAGCTTGGAACAGGGGTCCGGCGAGCAGTACTTC | CASSLEQGSGEQYF
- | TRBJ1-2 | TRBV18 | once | TGTGCCAGCTCACCACCGGCAGGGAACTATGGCTACACCTTC | CASSPPAGNYGYTF
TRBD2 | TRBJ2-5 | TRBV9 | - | TGTGCCAGCAGTACTAGCGGGAGGGGAAACCAAGAGACCCAGTACTTC | CASSTSGRGNQETQYF
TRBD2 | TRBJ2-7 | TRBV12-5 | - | TGTGCTAGTGGTTTGGAGCTAGCGGGGGATGAGCAGTACTTC | CASGLELAGDEQYF
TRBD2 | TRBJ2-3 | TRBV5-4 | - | TGTGCCAGCAGCCGGGGACTAGCGGGCCTATCAGATACGCAGTATTTT | CASSRGLAGLSDTQYF
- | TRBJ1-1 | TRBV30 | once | TGTGCCTGGAGCGTTATTCTGAACACTGAAGCTTTCTTT | CAWSVILNTEAFF
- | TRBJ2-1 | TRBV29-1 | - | TGCAGCGCGGAGGGGGGGGCCACCTACAATGAGCAGTTCTTC | CSAEGGATYNEQFF
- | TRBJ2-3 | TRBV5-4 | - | TGTGCCAGCAGCTTGGCCGCCGGTAGCACAGATACGCAGTATTTT | CASSLAAGSTDTQYF
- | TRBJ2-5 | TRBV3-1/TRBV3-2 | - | TGTGCCAGCAGCCAAGGGCGGGGACCCCAAGAGACCCAGTACTTC | CASSQGRGPQETQYF
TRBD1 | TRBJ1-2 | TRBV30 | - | TGTGCCTGGAGGCGTTGGGGACAGGGGACCACTAACTATGGCTACACCTTC | CAWRRWGQGTTNYGYTF
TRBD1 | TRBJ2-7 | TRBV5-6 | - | TGTGCCAGCAGCTGGACAGGGGTGGACGAGCAGTACTTC | CASSWTGVDEQYF
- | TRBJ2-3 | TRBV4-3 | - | TGCGCCAGCAGCCAGACTGGCGCACGCGATACGCAGTATTTT | CASSQTGARDTQYF
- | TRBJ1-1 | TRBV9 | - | TGTGCCAGCAGCGTAGGGGAGGGGCGGCCTGACACTGAAGCTTTCTTT | CASSVGEGRPDTEAFF
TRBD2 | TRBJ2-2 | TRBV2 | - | TGTGCCATCACCGGGACTAGCGCCGGGGAGCTGTTTTTT | CAITGTSAGELFF
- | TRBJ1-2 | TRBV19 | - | TGTGCCAGTAGTATATCATTGGGGCAGGCCTATGGCTACACCTTC | CASSISLGQAYGYTF
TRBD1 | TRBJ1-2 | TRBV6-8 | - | TGTGCCAGCAGCCAAGAACAGGGGTATGATGGCTACACCTTC | CASSQEQGYDGYTF
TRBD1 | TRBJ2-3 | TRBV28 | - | TGTGCCAGCAGTTTACTGGACAGGGGGCGAGATACGCAGTATTTT | CASSLLDRGRDTQYF
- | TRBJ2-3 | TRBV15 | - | TGTGCCACCAGCAGGCCACCCACAGCGGGTCTCTCGGGCAGTACGCAGTATTTT | CATSRPPTAGLSGSTQYF
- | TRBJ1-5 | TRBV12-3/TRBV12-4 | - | TGTGCCAGCAGCCAACAGGGACCCCAGCATTTT | CASSQQGPQHF
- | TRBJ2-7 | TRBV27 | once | TGTGCCAGCAGTATGAACTCGATCGAGCAGTACTTC | CASSMNSIEQYF
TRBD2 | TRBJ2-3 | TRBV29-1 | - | TGCAGCGTTGAAACTAGCGGGATGCAGACAGATACGCAGTATTTT | CSVETSGMQTDTQYF
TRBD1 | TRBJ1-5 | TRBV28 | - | TGTGCCAGCAGTTTCGGGACAGGCTATCAGCCCCAGCATTTT | CASSFGTGYQPQHF
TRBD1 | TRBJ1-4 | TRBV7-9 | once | TGTGCCAGCAGCGCCGCCCAGGGGGCGCGAGAAAAACTGTTTTTT | CASSAAQGAREKLFF
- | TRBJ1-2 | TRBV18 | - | TGTGCCAGCTCACCACCGACAGGCGTCCCTGGCTACACCTTC | CASSPPTGVPGYTF
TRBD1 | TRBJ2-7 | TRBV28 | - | TGTGCCAGCAGTTCGTTAGGGACAGCCTACGAGCAGTACTTC | CASSSLGTAYEQYF